The rows below give T cell receptor beta chains drawn from one sample of a study of OX40 agonist ivuxolimab in advanced cancers. Profiled with immunoSEQ multiplex PCR; TCRdb holds only in-frame clones, not every one. The sample contains fewer than 100,000 clones, roughly 85% of which appear only once. The sample was CD4+ or CD8+ T cells sorted from blood, taken in a trial of the OX40 agonist ivuxolimab. These TCRs come from an adult with an advanced solid tumor such as melanoma, head and neck, liver or kidney cancer. CDR3s include the opening cysteine and the closing phenylalanine or tryptophan. D genes are given only for firm matches. Clone size is stated in some rows and not others, as once, few, many or a class when expanded.

>NA|NA|TRBJ2-5|TRBV5-1|15
TGCGCCAGCAGCAGTGGGCAGGACCTTCGAGAGACCCAGTACTTC
CASSSGQDLRETQYF
>TRBD1|NA|TRBJ1-1|TRBV19|14
TGTGCCAGTAGTGGAAGGGACAGGGGGACTGAAGCTTTCTTT
CASSGRDRGTEAFF
>NA|NA|TRBJ2-3|TRBV7-8|15
TGTGCCAGCAGCTTTCATCGCGGCCGCACAGATACGCAGTATTTT
CASSFHRGRTDTQYF
>NA|NA|TRBJ1-4|TRBV11-2|15
TGTGCCAGCAGCCCCGTGGCCCTCGGAGGGGAAAAACTGTTTTTT
CASSPVALGGEKLFF
>NA|NA|TRBJ1-1|TRBV11-2|15
TGTGCCAGCAGCCTTACGACAGGCGGGAGAACTGAAGCTTTCTTT
CASSLTTGGRTEAFF
>NA|once|TRBJ1-2|TRBV5-4|15
TGTGCCAGCAGCTCGTTTATATTAGCTAACTATGGCTACACCTTC
CASSSFILANYGYTF
>NA|NA|TRBJ2-2|TRBV10-3|16
TGTGCCACGACTATCAACGCTCCCTGGGACACCGGGGAGCTGTTTTTT
CATTINAPWDTGELFF
>TRBD1|NA|TRBJ1-5|TRBV19|16
TGTGCCAGTAGATACGGGACAGGGATATGGGATCAGCCCCAGCATTTT
CASRYGTGIWDQPQHF
>NA|NA|TRBJ2-7|TRBV9|18
TGTGCCAGCAGGTCCCCGGGCCGACTGCAGGGGCACTTCTACGAGCAGTACTTC
CASRSPGRLQGHFYEQYF
>NA|NA|TRBJ1-3|TRBV7-3|15
TGTGCCAGCAGCTTGGATACGTTCTCTGGAAACACCATATATTTT
CASSLDTFSGNTIYF
>TRBD1|once|TRBJ2-5|TRBV28|17
TGTGCCAGCAACCCCCTCCCTCGGGACAGGGATCAAGAGACCCAGTACTTC
CASNPLPRDRDQETQYF
>NA|NA|TRBJ2-2|TRBV7-2|15
TGTGCCAGCAGCAGCCAGGGGGGGAACACCGGGGAGCTGTTTTTT
CASSSQGGNTGELFF
>TRBD1|NA|TRBJ1-6|TRBV6-5|15
TGTGCCAGCGGGGGACAGGGCCATCATAATTCACCCCTCCACTTT
CASGGQGHHNSPLHF
>TRBD1|NA|TRBJ1-1|TRBV28|16
TGTGCCAGCAGTTTAGGGGAGGGGGACAGGAGGACTGAAGCTTTCTTT
CASSLGEGDRRTEAFF
>TRBD1|NA|TRBJ2-6|TRBV28|19
TGTGCCAGCAGTTTATGGGGGACAGGGGTGCCCTCTGGGGCCAACGTCCTGACTTTC
CASSLWGTGVPSGANVLTF
>TRBD1|NA|TRBJ2-3|TRBV27|17
TGTGCCAGCAGTAGATCCGGGACAGGGGGCAGTTGGGATACGCAGTATTTT
CASSRSGTGGSWDTQYF
>TRBD2|NA|TRBJ2-5|TRBV5-6|13
TGTGCCAGCAGCCCTAGCGGGGGGGTGGCCCAGTACTTC
CASSPSGGVAQYF
>TRBD2|NA|TRBJ2-3|TRBV28|15
TGTGCCAGCAGTTTGCCCGGGGGGGCCACAGATACGCAGTATTTT
CASSLPGGATDTQYF
>TRBD1|once|TRBJ1-2|TRBV5-1|16
TGCGCCAGCAGCGGCGGGACAGGGACACGAAACTATGGCTACACCTTC
CASSGGTGTRNYGYTF
>TRBD2|NA|TRBJ2-1|TRBV7-6|15
TGTGCCAGCAGGACACTAGCGGGGGGGGACAATGAGCAGTTCTTC
CASRTLAGGDNEQFF
>NA|NA|TRBJ2-2|TRBV7-3|16
TGTGCCAGCAGCTTAAATGTCGGCCCAAACACCGGGGAGCTGTTTTTT
CASSLNVGPNTGELFF
>NA|NA|TRBJ1-2|TRBV28|14
TGTGCCAGCAGTCAGACCGACAGGTATCGCGGCTACACCTTC
CASSQTDRYRGYTF
>NA|few|TRBJ2-3|TRBV29-1|14
TGCAGCGCTGAGGGGGGGTTGGGAACAGATACGCAGTATTTT
CSAEGGLGTDTQYF
>TRBD1|NA|TRBJ1-2|TRBV19|13
TGTGCCAGTAGTGCCGACAGGGTTTCGGGCTACACCTTC
CASSADRVSGYTF
>NA|NA|TRBJ1-1|TRBV11-2|14
TGTGCCAGCACCCCCTTGCTAGGGTTCCCTGAAGCTTTCTTT
CASTPLLGFPEAFF
>NA|NA|TRBJ2-7|TRBV9|15
TGTGCCAGCAGCGTAGATGCGACGGTGACCTACGAGCAGTACTTC
CASSVDATVTYEQYF
>NA|NA|TRBJ2-1|TRBV29-1|13
TGCAGCGTCGCGAAGACGACAGACAATGAGCAGTTCTTC
CSVAKTTDNEQFF
>NA|NA|TRBJ2-2|TRBV7-3|15
TGTGCCAGCAGGCCCCAGGGGACATTCACCGGGGAGCTGTTTTTT
CASRPQGTFTGELFF
>NA|NA|TRBJ1-4|TRBV4-3|16
TGCGCCAGCAGCCAAGAAGGGTGGGGGCGCGGTGAAAAACTGTTTTTT
CASSQEGWGRGEKLFF
>TRBD1|few|TRBJ2-2|TRBV29-1|14
TGCAGCGTACCTGAGGGGGCGACCACCGGGGAGCTGTTTTTT
CSVPEGATTGELFF
>TRBD1|NA|TRBJ2-1|TRBV2|14
TGTGCCAGCGAGGCCGGGACAGCTTACAATGAGCAGTTCTTC
CASEAGTAYNEQFF
>NA|NA|TRBJ1-2|TRBV7-2|15
TGTGCCAGCAGCTTAATAGGTACCACTAACTATGGCTACACCTTC
CASSLIGTTNYGYTF
>NA|NA|TRBJ1-2|TRBV7-8|12
TGTGCCAGCAGCTGGGCGTGGGGCGGCCACACCTTC
CASSWAWGGHTF
>NA|NA|TRBJ1-3|TRBV19|16
TGTGCCAGTAGGCAAATCGGGAGAAGCTCTGGAAACACCATATATTTT
CASRQIGRSSGNTIYF
>NA|once|TRBJ2-7|TRBV7-6|13
TGTGCCAGCAGCCGGGGGACAGACTACGAGCAGTACTTC
CASSRGTDYEQYF
>NA|once|TRBJ2-7|TRBV5-5|14
TGTGCCAGCAGCTTGGGCGGGCAGGGCGGCGAGCAGTACTTC
CASSLGGQGGEQYF
>NA|NA|TRBJ1-2|TRBV18|14
TGTGCCAGCTCACTAAAAGCGACGGACTATGGCTACACCTTC
CASSLKATDYGYTF
>NA|NA|TRBJ2-2|TRBV19|16
TGTGCCACCAACCTATCGGGACCCAAGAACACCGGGGAGCTGTTTTTT
CATNLSGPKNTGELFF
>TRBD2|once|TRBJ2-1|TRBV9|16
TGTGCCAGCAGCGCCCTAACTAGCGGGGGGTACAATGAGCAGTTCTTC
CASSALTSGGYNEQFF
>NA|NA|TRBJ2-3|TRBV9|15
TGTGCCAGCAGCGTATTCGGGGTTAGCACAGATACGCAGTATTTT
CASSVFGVSTDTQYF
>TRBD2|NA|TRBJ2-5|TRBV5-1|16
TGCGCCAGCAGCTTGGCGGCTAGCGGGGGTCAACAGACCCAGTACTTC
CASSLAASGGQQTQYF
>NA|NA|TRBJ2-7|TRBV5-4|15
TGTGCCAGCAGCTCGACCCTAAGCGGAGCCTACGAGCAGTACTTC
CASSSTLSGAYEQYF
>TRBD1|NA|TRBJ2-2|TRBV28|18
TGTGCCAGCAGTCTTTCGCGTCTGGGACAGCCGAACACCGGGGAGCTGTTTTTT
CASSLSRLGQPNTGELFF
>TRBD1|NA|TRBJ2-5|TRBV10-3|14
TGTGCCATCAGTGAGTCGGGACAGCAAGAGACCCAGTACTTC
CAISESGQQETQYF
>TRBD1|NA|TRBJ2-1|TRBV7-6|15
TGTGCCAGCAGCCCAAGGACAGGGACCAACAATGAGCAGTTCTTC
CASSPRTGTNNEQFF
>TRBD1|NA|TRBJ2-3|TRBV2|14
TGTGCCAGCAGTGCCCGGACAGGGACAGATACGCAGTATTTT
CASSARTGTDTQYF
>NA|NA|TRBJ1-6|TRBV5-1|14
TGCGCCAGCAGCCCCTGGCAGGGGAGTTCACCCCTCCACTTT
CASSPWQGSSPLHF
>NA|NA|TRBJ1-3|TRBV5-3|17
TGTGCCAGAAGCATCTCGACAGGTCCTCGTTCTGGAAACACCATATATTTT
CARSISTGPRSGNTIYF
>TRBD1|NA|TRBJ1-2|TRBV5-4|14
TGTGCCAGCATCCGACGGGGACAGGGGAATGGCTACACCTTC
CASIRRGQGNGYTF